Sequencing of this T cell receptor (beta chain) was carried out in a study of blood T cell repertoires in COVID-19. At the level of the study: Acute and convalescent COVID-19 samples came from the United States, Italy and Spain.

The CDR3 extends over 15 amino acids. V was pared by 3 bases and J by 5 bases, with 4 bases of the junction left unmatched. Per the germline V gene, CDR1 is SGHTA and CDR2 is FQGNSA. TCRdb's copy holds only in-frame clones and misses some; the assay was immunoSEQ multiplex PCR. Of roughly 200,000 clones listed, approximately 85% were seen once; the top ten hold 9.5% to 13%. Sequences were obtained from peripheral blood. This clonotype was sampled from a human donor with active or convalescent COVID-19. The donor label of this sample is uncertain. The chain combines TRBV7-2 with TRBJ1-6; the match to TRBD1 covers 7 bases. The CDR3 sequence is CASSFYRGNNSPLHF. The CDR3 DNA is TGTGCCAGCAGCTTCTACAGGGGTAATAATTCACCCCTCCACTTT.